This T cell receptor beta chain stems from a study of cytomegalovirus exposure and HLA in healthy donors (TCRdb year 2017). General notes on the study: According to a later analysis, one platform produced both the 110 or so validation repertoires and the 620 or so repertoires of the first cohort. The study was designed to test whether signatures of past pathogen exposure could be identified by cataloging public T cell receptors. In addition to the first cohort of roughly 700 subjects, a separate validation cohort of approximately 120 different subjects was used. High-throughput TCR immunosequencing, statistical association of individual TCRs with disease status, and machine learning were combined to predict cytomegalovirus infection status.

Worth noting for this clone: Its antigen has not been determined. It has no much larger one-base neighbor in the sample; base qualities were not kept.

Study-level results and caveats: A total of around 150 TCR beta chains were listed by the study as associated with cytomegalovirus. Most TCR sequences were seen in very few donors, while some public TCRs were found in many individuals. The validation cohort had no HLA typing available for a later analysis, so co-occurrence within that cohort was assessed over all 130 or so repertoires. The classifier was reported to diagnose cytomegalovirus status with high specificity and sensitivity in both the original cohort and the validation cohort. In vitro tests confirmed that a few of the cytomegalovirus-associated TCR beta chains recognize cytomegalovirus antigens. A later analysis found that TCRs clustered in the first cohort also tended to co-occur in the roughly 110 validation repertoires, with roughly 95% of cluster scores above 0. It was suggested by the authors that the approach could potentially be generalized to other disease states and immunological phenotypes.

The CDR3 goes from the cysteine to the phenylalanine over 15 residues. Kept here is only the CDR3 DNA, which spans 45 bases and is read in frame from base 1. CDR1 and CDR2 (MDHEN, SYDVKM) derive from the germline V gene. V trim: 5 bases; J trim: 6 bases; unmatched bases: 7. Receptor libraries were prepared by the immunoSEQ multiplex PCR assay. Turning to the authors' computational methods: A statistical classification framework was built for diagnosing cytomegalovirus status from the catalog of TCR beta chain sequences. TCRdb retrieved this table from immuneACCESS and kept in-frame rearrangements only. Not all clones are present; in checked studies, unresolved V genes account for under half, and no reason is known for the remainder. The V and J calls and clone size come from that table; D and trimming were worked out from the DNA. Within this sample are about 200,000 clones, with roughly 82% of them counted one time only. 13% of the sample is in the top ten clones.

The donors were included in the validation cohort of approximately 130 subjects, a group kept apart from the approximately 690-subject first cohort. The rearranged segments are TRBV28 and TRBJ2-1; 10 bases in the junction line up with TRBD2. Sequenced: PBMCs. This sequence originates from a woman aged 25 to 39 in good health and CMV-seropositive. The DNA reads as follows: TGTGCCAGCAGTCGGAGCGGGAGGGCCCGCAATGAGCAGTTCTTC. Its translation is CASSRSGRARNEQFF.